This T cell receptor (beta chain) was sequenced during a study of T-cell reconstitution after alpha-beta-depleted transplantation in children. This clonotype was found many times. Its antigen is undetermined. Study results and limitations: There were reportedly several hundred expanded graft clones from which alpha-beta T cells came about two months after transplant. Once a year had passed after transplant, T-cell counts and diversity came mostly from newly produced T cells. Day-60 TCRbeta diversity that was high in some patients was derived from surviving recipient T cells and thymic progenitors.

Germline V gives CDR1 KGHSH, CDR2 LQKENI. V lost 6 bases and J 4 bases, leaving 13 bases between the germline ends. The CDR3 is 13 amino acids. Unique molecular identifiers were incorporated when the TCRbeta library was constructed. Using its own MiXCR run on the PCR reads, TCRdb lists one record per CDR3 protein. The sample has fewer than 85,000 distinct CDR3 sequences; 11% to 15% are singletons. The V gene is TRBV18, the J gene TRBJ2-7, with a possible D match to TRBD2 (6 bases). This sequence originates from a male patient between 2 and 10 years old who had a stem cell transplant for acute lymphoblastic leukemia, so the T cells may come from the graft donor. The specimen was PBMCs, mostly from graft donor cells, collected 180 days after TCRalphabeta/CD19-depleted stem cell transplant. For the CDR3, the DNA is TGTGCCAGCTCGGAGGGGATTCCGTACGAGCAGTACTTC. As protein: CASSEGIPYEQYF.